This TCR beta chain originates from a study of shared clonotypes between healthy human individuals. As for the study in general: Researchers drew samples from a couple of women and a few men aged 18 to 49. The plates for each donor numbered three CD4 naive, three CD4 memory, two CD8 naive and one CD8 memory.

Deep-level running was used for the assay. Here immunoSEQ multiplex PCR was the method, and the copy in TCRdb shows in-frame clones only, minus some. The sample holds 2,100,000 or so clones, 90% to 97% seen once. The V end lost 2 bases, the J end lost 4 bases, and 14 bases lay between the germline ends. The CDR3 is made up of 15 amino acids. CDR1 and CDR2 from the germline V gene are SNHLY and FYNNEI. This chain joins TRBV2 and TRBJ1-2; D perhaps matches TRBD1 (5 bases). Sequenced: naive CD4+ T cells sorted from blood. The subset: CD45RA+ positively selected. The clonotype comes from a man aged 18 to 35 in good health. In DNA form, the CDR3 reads TGTGCCAGCAGTGAACCGACGGGACTCAGCTATGGCTACACCTTC. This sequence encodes CASSEPTGLSYGYTF. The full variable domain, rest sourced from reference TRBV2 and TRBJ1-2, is EPEVTQTPSHQVTQMGQEVILRCVPISNHLYFYWYRQILGQKVEFLVSFYNNEISEKSEIFDDQFSVERPDGSNFTLKIRSTKLEDSAMYFCASSEPTGLSYGYTFGSGTRLTVV.